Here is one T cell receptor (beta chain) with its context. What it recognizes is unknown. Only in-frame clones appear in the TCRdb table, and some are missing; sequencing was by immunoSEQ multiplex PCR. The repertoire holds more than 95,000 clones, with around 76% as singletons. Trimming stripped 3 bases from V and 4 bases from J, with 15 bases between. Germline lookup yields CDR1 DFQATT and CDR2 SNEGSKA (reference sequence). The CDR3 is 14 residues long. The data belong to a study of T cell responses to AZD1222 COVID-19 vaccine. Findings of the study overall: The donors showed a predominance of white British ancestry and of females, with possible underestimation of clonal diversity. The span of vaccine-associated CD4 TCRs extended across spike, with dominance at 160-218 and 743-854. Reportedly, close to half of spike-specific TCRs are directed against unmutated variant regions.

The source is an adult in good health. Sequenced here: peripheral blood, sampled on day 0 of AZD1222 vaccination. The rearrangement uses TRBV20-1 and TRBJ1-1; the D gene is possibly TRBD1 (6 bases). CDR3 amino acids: CSASGATGSTEAFF. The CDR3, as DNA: TGCAGTGCTAGTGGAGCAACAGGGTCCACTGAAGCTTTCTTT.